This T cell receptor (beta chain) was observed in a study of beta chain features in type 1 diabetes. Overall study: Age, gender and cell yields were alike across patients and healthy donors.

Isolated RNA was reverse transcribed in full, so expressed TCRB transcripts were sequenced. This table comes from immunoSEQ multiplex PCR, and its TCRdb copy is limited to in-frame clones, with some not included. The sample consists of 250,000 to 350,000 clones, approximately 14% of them appearing once. Study-wide findings and caveats: Significant though moderate, a shortening of TCRB CDR3s appeared in all four CD4+ subsets of Type 1 diabetes patients. Sequencing used cDNA, and cells with high TCR expression could therefore be over-represented.

V was clipped by 0 bases and J by 8 bases; unmatched bases: 9. The CDR3 is 15 residues long. Germline values: CDR1 KGHSH, CDR2 LQKENI. Notes on this clone: The antigen remains undetermined.

This chain links TRBV18 with TRBJ1-2; 7 bases fit TRBD1. The sample was naive CD4+ T cells from blood. This TCR derives from a man in his thirties or forties with type 1 diabetes. This chain's CDR3 is CASSPPGQSPRGYTF. CDR3 sequence (DNA): TGTGCCAGCTCACCACCGGGACAGAGCCCTCGGGGCTACACCTTC.